The 18 T cell receptor beta chains reported below all come from one sample, sequenced in a study of blood T cells in healthy people across ages (dated by TCRdb to between 2015 and 2016). Receptor amplification or capture employed 5' RACE. Sequencing relied on an Illumina HiSeq 2500. A second PCR of 7 to 11 cycles was run with a J-beta primer mix and a sample-barcoded 5' primer. Through fastp at Q25 and MiXCR, TCRdb rebuilt clones from the public reads, retaining in-frame beta chains. Rows are unified per CDR3 protein, each entry keeping the most common DNA and genes. This sample comprises about 1.5 million distinct CDR3 sequences, approximately 42% of them detected only once. The ten largest clones represent approximately 4.1% of the sample. Sample: blood. The receptors derive from a woman under 30 in good health.

As for this clonotype: This may arise from a read error, as a much more abundant clone is one base away. The chain combines TRBV7-2 with TRBJ2-1; D is unresolved. Germline V gene lookup returns CDR1 SGHTA and CDR2 FQGNSA. The V gene lost 7 bases and the J gene lost 10 bases, with 14 bases spanning the gap. The CDR3 is made up of 12 amino acids. The DNA for the CDR3 is TGTGCCAGCACCTATCACTCGCGCGAGCAGTTCTTC. Translated: CASTYHSREQFF. Looking up the rest from reference TRBV7-2 and TRBJ2-1 gives the full variable domain: GAGVSQSPSNKVTEKGKDVELRCDPISGHTALYWYRQSLGQGLEFLIYFQGNSAPDKSGLPSDRFSAERTGGSVSTLTIQRTQQEDSAVYLCASTYHSREQFFGPGTRLTVL.

This clonotype was seen more than once but under ten times. This chain links TRBV12-3 or TRBV12-4 with TRBJ1-1; D unresolved. V dropped 2 bases and J dropped 7 bases, with 17 bases sitting between them. The CDR3 covers 15 residues. CDR3 DNA: TGTGCCAGCAGTTTAATGGTCGGCCCTAGTGGTGAAGCTTTCTTT. It yields the protein CASSLMVGPSGEAFF.

This chain connects TRBV6-5 to TRBJ1-1, with D perhaps TRBD1 (5 bases). Germline CDR1 is MNHEY and CDR2 is SVGAGI. The CDR3 sequence is 15 residues long. Trimming pared 0 bases from V and 5 bases from J, leaving 13 bases between. The CDR3 loop reads CASSYSYSRVTEAFF. In nucleotides, the CDR3 is TGTGCCAGCAGTTACTCATACAGCAGGGTGACTGAAGCTTTCTTT.

This clonotype was detected only a few times. Written as DNA, the CDR3 is TGTGCCAGCAGCTTCGGCTGGGGTTCTAGCACAGATACGCAGTATTTT. Translated, it gives CASSFGWGSSTDTQYF. The genes are TRBV11-2 and TRBJ2-3; no firm D call. The CDR3 extends over 16 amino acids. CDR1 is SGHAT and CDR2 is FQNNGV in the germline V gene. V shed 3 bases and J shed 0 bases, with 13 bases lying between them.

J is TRBJ2-1 and V is TRBV12-3 or TRBV12-4, with D unclear. The better agreement between TRBJ2-7 and the DNA end casts doubt on the J call. The CDR3 has 13 residues. CDR3 residues: CASKGSPYNEQYF. For the CDR3, the DNA is TGTGCCAGCAAAGGCAGCCCCTACAATGAGCAGTACTTC.

This clonotype was observed a few times. The chain has TRBV9 and TRBJ2-1; TRBD2 matches at 8 bases. Germline trimming cut 4 bases from V and 3 bases from J; bases unmatched to any gene: 9. Looked up from germline, CDR1 is SGDLS and CDR2 is YYNGEE. This CDR3 is 16 amino acids long. CDR3 DNA: TGTGCCAGCAGCCCTTGGGTTGCGGGAGGCTACAATGAGCAGTTCTTC. The encoded protein is CASSPWVAGGYNEQFF.

The rearrangement links TRBV20-1 to TRBJ2-2; D unresolved. Trimming pared 0 bases from V and 2 bases from J, leaving 7 bases between. The CDR3 contains 14 residues. Germline CDR1 reads DFQATT; CDR2 reads SNEGSKA (reference sequence). CDR3 sequence: CSARDPQNTGELFF. The DNA of the CDR3 is TGCAGTGCTAGAGATCCTCAAAACACCGGGGAGCTGTTTTTT.

The V gene is TRBV7-8, the J gene TRBJ2-5; D is unresolved. The J call may not be correct, given that the DNA end is closer to TRBJ2-7. Germline values: CDR1 SGHVS, CDR2 FQNEAQ. This CDR3 contains 13 residues. CDR3 DNA sequence: TGTGCCAGCAGCTTAAGGCCGGCTCACGAGCAGTACTTC. This encodes CASSLRPAHEQYF.

The chain joins TRBV20-1 to TRBJ1-5; 8 bases fit TRBD1. The CDR3 totals 16 residues. With V trimmed by 3 bases and J by 1 base, 8 bases remained unmatched. Germline CDR1 is DFQATT and CDR2 is SNEGSKA (reference sequence). For the CDR3, the DNA is TGCAGTGCTAGTAGCCGTGACAGGGGAAGCAATCAGCCCCAGCATTTT. It is translated as CSASSRDRGSNQPQHF.

The chain employs TRBV12-3 or TRBV12-4 and TRBJ1-1; D not certain. The CDR3 runs 15 residues. The V gene lost 2 bases and the J gene lost 5 bases, with 15 bases spanning the gap. The chain's CDR3 is CASSLTGHRGTEAFF. In nucleotides, the CDR3 is TGTGCCAGCAGTTTAACCGGGCACCGAGGAACTGAAGCTTTCTTT.

Note on this clonotype: A read error may explain this, as a much larger clone is one base away. The chain employs TRBV29-1 and TRBJ1-1; weak D call: TRBD1 (5 bases). Per germline, CDR1 SQVTM and CDR2 ANQGSEA. V lost 5 bases and J lost 4, with 17 bases in between. The CDR3 length is 14 residues. The CDR3, as DNA: TGCAGCGTTTGGGGCAGGTGGGTTGGCACTGAAGCTTTCTTT. Amino acids: CSVWGRWVGTEAFF.

This chain connects TRBV12-3 or TRBV12-4 to TRBJ2-5; 8 bases fit TRBD1. Gene TRBJ2-4 matches the end of the DNA better, so the J call may be wrong. The CDR3 sequence is 19 residues long. The CDR3 DNA is TGTGCCAGCAGTTACAGGGGGTCAGGGATCCTTTTAGCCAAAAACATTCAGTACTTC. Amino acid sequence: CASSYRGSGILLAKNIQYF.

This clonotype was recorded a few times. This chain uses TRBV5-8 with TRBJ1-2; D is ambiguous. In germline, CDR1 is SGHTS, CDR2 YDEGEE. Trimming took 6 bases from V and 5 from J, leaving 11 bases between them. This CDR3 has 12 residues. The CDR3 DNA reads as TGTGCCAGCAACCTGGCGGGTTATGGCTACACCTTC. Translating it yields CASNLAGYGYTF.

The rearrangement joins TRBV29-1 to TRBJ2-1, with 9 bases aligning to TRBD2. V was pared by 4 bases and J by 5 bases, with 6 bases of the junction left unmatched. Germline values: CDR1 SQVTM, CDR2 ANQGSEA. CDR3 length equals 14 residues. The CDR3 DNA follows: TGCAGCGTTGTGGCACTAGCGGGCAACAATGAGCAGTTCTTC. Translating it yields CSVVALAGNNEQFF.

The V and J genes are TRBV6-1 and TRBJ1-5, with D possibly being TRBD1 (5 bases). CDR1 and CDR2 (germline): MNHNS, SASEGT. CDR3 length: 15 residues. The V end was cut by 8 bases, the J end by 2 bases, with 16 bases between. The CDR3 nucleotides are TGTGCCAGCCGAGGCAGGGAAGGGCGCAATCAGCCCCAGCATTTT. This gives the protein CASRGREGRNQPQHF.

The CDR3 nucleotides are TGTGCCAGCAGTGATTCGAGGGGCTATGGCTACACCTTC. As protein: CASSDSRGYGYTF. The chain employs TRBV2 and TRBJ1-2; D might be TRBD1 (5 bases). The CDR3 has 13 residues. Germline V CDR1 and CDR2: SNHLY, FYNNEI. V lost 3 bases and J 4 bases, leaving 9 bases between the germline ends.

This clonotype was seen only a few times. The chain joins TRBV7-2 to TRBJ2-1, with D perhaps TRBD1 (6 bases). Germline V gene data show CDR1 as SGHTA and CDR2 as FQGNSA. The CDR3 is made up of 13 amino acids. V lost 6 bases and J lost 3, with 9 bases in between. The CDR3 sequence: CASSPGHYNEQFF. DNA of the CDR3: TGTGCCAGCAGTCCGGGACACTACAATGAGCAGTTCTTC.

The V and J genes are TRBV4-1 and TRBJ2-1, with 9 bases matching TRBD2. This CDR3 has 16 residues. Germline CDR1 MGHRA, CDR2 YSYEKL. V lost 3 bases, J lost 5 bases, and 8 bases stayed unmatched. For the CDR3, the DNA is TGCGCCAGCAGCCAGGAAGGCGGGGGGGGCGACAATGAGCAGTTCTTC. Translating it yields CASSQEGGGGDNEQFF.